This T cell receptor beta chain was found in a study of blood T cell repertoires in COVID-19. Study-level information: Both acute and convalescent COVID-19 samples were obtained from the United States, Italy and Spain.

Germline lookup yields CDR1 LGHNT and CDR2 FRNRAP. This CDR3 contains 18 residues. V trimming: 7 bases; J trimming: 2 bases; junction bases outside the gene matches: 12. Source study methods: Cell counts per sample came from amplifying reference gene primers. Data came from immunoSEQ multiplex PCR; TCRdb stores just in-frame clones and leaves some out. The V and J calls and clone size were taken over from that table, and D and trimming were inferred from the DNA. The table includes about 60,000 clones, 88% detected once. The receptor comes from a man aged 45-65 years with active COVID-19. The sample was peripheral blood. V usage is TRBV12-5 and J usage is TRBJ2-3, with 13 bases fitting TRBD2. CDR3 DNA sequence: TGTGCTAGTGCCCCACGGACTAGCGGGGGATATTCCACAGATACGCAGTATTTT. This codes for CASAPRTSGGYSTDTQYF.